This is a list of T cell receptor beta chains from one sample in a study of T-cell memory formation after mild COVID-19. Using its own MiXCR run on the 5' RACE reads, TCRdb lists one record per CDR3 protein. The sample consists of 68,000 or so distinct CDR3 sequences, around 15% of them appearing once. The sample comprised PBMCs or a T cell subset sorted from them (not recorded which). All receptors derive from an adult woman who had mild COVID-19 (a few samples of this study predate the infection). Cell type and time point are not known. Each CDR3 is given with its conserved first and last residue. Each record gives: V gene, J gene, CDR3 protein.

V: TRBV13
J: TRBJ2-1
CDR3: CASSLGTALYNEQFF

V: TRBV15
J: TRBJ2-1
CDR3: CATSGPRSGEREVRINEQFF

V: TRBV7-9
J: TRBJ1-5
CDR3: CASSLSGGNQPQHF

V: TRBV7-9
J: TRBJ1-1
CDR3: CASSGGRMNTEAFF

V: TRBV7-9
J: TRBJ2-3
CDR3: CASSLVYGVASGATDTQYF

V: TRBV11-2
J: TRBJ2-7
CDR3: CASSPDSPYEQYF

V: TRBV6-5
J: TRBJ2-2
CDR3: CASSYAHGGPNTGELFF

V: TRBV7-8
J: TRBJ1-2
CDR3: CASSLAGFFYTF

V: TRBV12-3/TRBV12-4
J: TRBJ2-5
CDR3: CASRSNRAETQYF

V: TRBV7-6
J: TRBJ2-3
CDR3: CASSLAEGAHKYF

V: TRBV12-3/TRBV12-4
J: TRBJ1-1
CDR3: CASSPTGDVGEAFF

V: TRBV27
J: TRBJ2-1
CDR3: CASGYGDGNNEQFF

V: TRBV7-3
J: TRBJ2-5
CDR3: CASSLSGYVQETQYF

V: TRBV29-1
J: TRBJ1-1
CDR3: CSVVWGIEAFF

V: TRBV7-9
J: TRBJ2-5
CDR3: CASRVQGFQTQYF

V: TRBV7-9
J: TRBJ2-7
CDR3: CASSLGSGPGKYF

V: TRBV9
J: TRBJ2-3
CDR3: CASSVVAGSTDTQYF

V: TRBV5-1
J: TRBJ1-5
CDR3: CASSFDSRNQPQHF

V: TRBV20-1
J: TRBJ2-7
CDR3: CSASGGPYEQYF

V: TRBV24-1
J: TRBJ2-3
CDR3: CATSDRGADTQYF

V: TRBV6-2/TRBV6-3
J: TRBJ2-5
CDR3: CASSPGLAGETQYF

V: TRBV15
J: TRBJ2-3
CDR3: CATSRDRREPQYF

V: TRBV4-1
J: TRBJ2-3
CDR3: CASSQGLLGRTDTQYF

V: TRBV20-1
J: TRBJ1-1
CDR3: CSAPGQGANLPAEAFF

V: TRBV7-9
J: TRBJ2-7
CDR3: CASSRTGYEQYF

V: TRBV6-5
J: TRBJ1-1
CDR3: CASSPGGGWANTEAFF

V: TRBV4-3
J: TRBJ2-6
CDR3: CASSPEGGAGANVLTF

V: TRBV3-1
J: TRBJ1-2
CDR3: CASSQEFRTTHSGYTF

V: TRBV15
J: TRBJ1-1
CDR3: CATSRRQGVGTEAFF

V: TRBV2
J: TRBJ2-7
CDR3: CASSAGTSTYEQYF

V: TRBV10-3
J: TRBJ2-7
CDR3: CAPDSGAGDSSYEQYF

V: TRBV30
J: TRBJ1-1
CDR3: CAWRTIRDADTEAFF

V: TRBV3-1
J: TRBJ2-7
CDR3: CASSPGQLYEQYF

V: TRBV10-3
J: TRBJ2-3
CDR3: CAIKTGILGDTQYF

V: TRBV7-8
J: TRBJ2-1
CDR3: CASSLPEGNNYNEQFF

V: TRBV30
J: TRBJ2-1
CDR3: CAWSEGPNEQFF

V: TRBV4-3
J: TRBJ2-7
CDR3: CASSQDTTPASYEQYF

V: TRBV29-1
J: TRBJ2-7
CDR3: CSVAGTGYSYEQYF

V: TRBV10-3
J: TRBJ2-2
CDR3: CAAGLAGDSGELFF

V: TRBV5-1
J: TRBJ2-5
CDR3: CASSLVAIRAGETQYF

V: TRBV18
J: TRBJ1-1
CDR3: CASSPAGGPEAFF

V: TRBV7-8
J: TRBJ2-2
CDR3: CASSLAREIPNTGELFF

V: TRBV7-6
J: TRBJ2-2
CDR3: CASQRDLGNGELFF